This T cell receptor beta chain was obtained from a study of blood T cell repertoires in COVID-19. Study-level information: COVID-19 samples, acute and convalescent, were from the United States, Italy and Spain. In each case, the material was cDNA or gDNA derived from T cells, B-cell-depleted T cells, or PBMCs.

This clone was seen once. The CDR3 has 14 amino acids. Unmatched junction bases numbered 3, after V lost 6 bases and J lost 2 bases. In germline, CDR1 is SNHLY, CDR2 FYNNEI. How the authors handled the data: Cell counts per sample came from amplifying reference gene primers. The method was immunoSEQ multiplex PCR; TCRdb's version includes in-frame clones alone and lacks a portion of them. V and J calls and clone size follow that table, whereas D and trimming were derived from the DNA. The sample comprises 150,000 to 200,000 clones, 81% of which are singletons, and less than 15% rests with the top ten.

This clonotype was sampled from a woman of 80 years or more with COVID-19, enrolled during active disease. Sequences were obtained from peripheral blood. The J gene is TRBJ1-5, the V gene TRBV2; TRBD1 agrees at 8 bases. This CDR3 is CASSQTGGNQPQHF. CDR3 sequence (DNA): TGTGCCAGCAGCCAGACAGGGGGCAATCAGCCCCAGCATTTT.